Listed below are T cell receptor beta chains from one sample, sequenced in a study of prognosis after radiotherapy for stage I lung cancer. TCRdb re-called the multiplex PCR reads with MiXCR, one entry per CDR3 protein. The sample contains approximately 23,000 distinct CDR3 sequences, approximately 39% of which appear only once. The material sequenced was PBMCs, taken before or after stereotactic body radiation therapy (not recorded which). The receptors stem from a donor aged 50 or older with non-small cell lung cancer. The CDR3 runs from the conserved cysteine through the conserved F or W. A D gene is named only where the DNA matches it firmly. Size is omitted from some rows. Given values are once, few, many or a class for expanded clones.

j_call | clone_size | v_call | d_call | cdr3_aa | cdr3_nt
TRBJ2-3 | - | TRBV24-1 | - | CATISNGLSGVRQPDTQYF | TGTGCCACCATTTCTAATGGACTATCGGGAGTTCGGCAACCAGATACGCAGTATTTT
TRBJ2-7 | - | TRBV28 | TRBD2 | CASSSGLAAYEQYF | TGTGCCAGCAGTTCAGGACTAGCGGCCTACGAGCAGTACTTC
TRBJ1-2 | - | TRBV5-8 | - | CASSSRTEIYGYTF | TGTGCCAGCAGCTCCCGTACTGAGATATACGGCTACACCTTC
TRBJ2-7 | many | TRBV3-1 | - | CASSQGTESYEQYF | TGTGCCAGCAGCCAAGGGACAGAGTCCTACGAGCAGTACTTC
TRBJ1-1 | - | TRBV5-6 | - | CASSFSRGPEAFF | TGTGCCAGCAGCTTCTCCAGGGGCCCTGAAGCTTTCTTT
TRBJ1-5 | once | TRBV6-2/TRBV6-3 | TRBD1 | CASSPRDRSVTRGNKPKHF | TGTGCCAGCAGTCCCCGGGACAGGTCGGTTACGCGGGGGAATAAGCCCAAGCATTTT
TRBJ2-2 | many | TRBV27 | TRBD2 | CASSGRGTSGGNTGELFF | TGTGCCAGCAGTGGAAGGGGGACTAGCGGAGGGAACACCGGGGAGCTGTTTTTT
TRBJ2-3 | many | TRBV5-1 | - | CASSFGLPSGKDTQYF | TGCGCCAGCAGCTTCGGACTTCCATCTGGTAAAGATACGCAGTATTTT
TRBJ1-1 | many | TRBV9 | - | CASSVGELQGEIAFF | TGTGCCAGCAGCGTAGGAGAGCTTCAGGGCGAGATTGCTTTCTTT
TRBJ2-2 | many | TRBV12-3/TRBV12-4 | TRBD2 | CASRTSGSVGELFF | TGTGCCAGCAGAACTAGCGGGAGTGTCGGGGAGCTGTTTTTT
TRBJ2-1 | - | TRBV20-1 | - | CSARDRDAVGIYNEQFF | TGCAGTGCTAGAGATCGAGATGCTGTAGGGATCTACAATGAGCAGTTCTTC
TRBJ1-5 | many | TRBV18 | - | CASSQDSTQPQHF | TGTGCCAGCTCACAGGACAGCACTCAACCCCAGCATTTT